A single T cell receptor beta chain is shown here with its context. V lost 6 bases, J lost 5 bases, and 4 bases stayed unmatched. CDR1 is SNHLY, CDR2 FYNNEI, per germline. This CDR3 is built from 12 residues. Assay used: immunoSEQ multiplex PCR; TCRdb lists only in-frame clones, some missing. Here the sample spans around 48,000 clones, about 90% being singletons. This sample was taken from a study of T cell changes during pregnancy in multiple sclerosis. This sequence joins TRBV2 and TRBJ2-7; 7 bases are shared with TRBD2. This specimen consisted of CD4+ T cells from peripheral blood mononuclear cells, obtained in the second trimester of pregnancy. The sequence was obtained from a female donor with multiple sclerosis, enrolled in a pregnancy study. The chain's CDR3 is CASRVTSDEQYF. For the CDR3, the DNA is TGTGCCAGCAGGGTTACTAGCGACGAGCAGTACTTC.